The rows below give T cell receptor beta chains drawn from one sample of a study of T cell changes during pregnancy in multiple sclerosis. The method was immunoSEQ multiplex PCR; TCRdb's version includes in-frame clones alone and lacks a portion of them. There are tens of thousands of clones in the sample; 92% occur only once, and 1.2% to 1.5% lies in the top ten. The sample in question was peripheral blood, obtained in the second trimester of pregnancy. These receptors were collected from a female donor in good health, enrolled as a control in a pregnancy study. CDR3s include the opening cysteine and the closing phenylalanine or tryptophan. A D gene is named only where the DNA matches it firmly. A clone size is listed for some rows: how often the clone was seen (once, few, many), or a class if it is expanded.

cdr3_nt cdr3_aa clone_size d_call j_call v_call
TGCGCCAGCACCCTGGGAGGGGACTATGGCTACACCTTC CASTLGGDYGYTF . . TRBJ1-2 TRBV5-1
TGCAGCGTGACCGGACAGGGGGCGAATGAAAAACTGTTTTTT CSVTGQGANEKLFF . TRBD1 TRBJ1-4 TRBV29-1
TGTGCCAGCAGCCCCGGACAGAGCGAGGCTGAAGGCTACACCTTC CASSPGQSEAEGYTF . . TRBJ1-2 TRBV7-8
TGTGCCAGCAGGCCGGGACAGATTAACAATGAGCAGTTCTTC CASRPGQINNEQFF . TRBD1 TRBJ2-1 TRBV7-9
TGTGCCAGCAGCCAAGAGGGTGGGAACTCCTACAATGAGCAGTTCTTC CASSQEGGNSYNEQFF . . TRBJ2-1 TRBV5-8
TGTGCCAGCAGCCCCGCGCCGCGGACCGGGGAGCTGTTTTTT CASSPAPRTGELFF once . TRBJ2-2 TRBV7-2
TGCGCCAGCAGCCAAGAATACAGTTTGGGTCAGCCCCAGCATTTT CASSQEYSLGQPQHF . . TRBJ1-5 TRBV4-1
TGTGCCAGCAGTTCCAAATTTGGGGAAGCGGGTGAAAAACTGTTTTTT CASSSKFGEAGEKLFF . . TRBJ1-4 TRBV27
TGTGCCAGTAGTATTTTAGGGCGGGATACCGGGGAGCTGTTTTTT CASSILGRDTGELFF . . TRBJ2-2 TRBV19
TGTGCCACCTCATCCAGGGATATCTACGAGCAGTACTTC CATSSRDIYEQYF . . TRBJ2-7 TRBV6-1
TGTGCCAGCAGTTACTCCGACAGGTCAGAAAAACTGTTTTTT CASSYSDRSEKLFF . . TRBJ1-4 TRBV6-5
TGTGCCACCAGCAGAGAAAAGGAGCCCGGGGAGCTGTTTTTT CATSREKEPGELFF . . TRBJ2-2 TRBV15
TGTGCCAGCAGTGGACTAGCGGGAGACACAGATACGCAGTATTTT CASSGLAGDTDTQYF . TRBD2 TRBJ2-3 TRBV6-4
TGCGCCAGCAGCTCGGGACTAGCGGGAGAATTTTTAGAGACCCAGTACTTC CASSSGLAGEFLETQYF . TRBD2 TRBJ2-5 TRBV5-1
TGTGCCATCAGTGTCGGCAGGGCGGGGTCACCCCTCCACTTT CAISVGRAGSPLHF . . TRBJ1-6 TRBV10-3
TGTGCCACCAGCTCTCAAGCCGGGACAGGGGTACCAGATACGCAGTATTTT CATSSQAGTGVPDTQYF . TRBD1 TRBJ2-3 TRBV15
TGTGCCAGTAGTATAGAGATCAGCGGTTACAATGAGCAGTTCTTC CASSIEISGYNEQFF . . TRBJ2-1 TRBV19
TGCGCCAGCAGCCATGAAGGGGCAGCGCCTCGGGGCTACACCTTC CASSHEGAAPRGYTF once . TRBJ1-2 TRBV4-1
TGTGCCAGCAGTGCCGAATTGAGAACCGGGGAGCTGTTTTTT CASSAELRTGELFF . . TRBJ2-2 TRBV25-1
TGTGCCAGCAGTTCCGGGACAGGGGGCTACGAGCAGTACTTC CASSSGTGGYEQYF . TRBD1 TRBJ2-7 TRBV6-5
TGTGCCAGCAGCCCCTACATCTCGGGGGACACTGAAGCTTTCTTT CASSPYISGDTEAFF . . TRBJ1-1 TRBV7-2
TGTGCCAGTAGCCCCTCTAACAATGAGCAGTTCTTC CASSPSNNEQFF . . TRBJ2-1 TRBV19
TGTGCCAGCAGTTTGCCCCGGACTAGCGGGCTCGCGGGTGAGCAGTTCTTC CASSLPRTSGLAGEQFF . TRBD2 TRBJ2-1 TRBV27
TGTGCCAGCAGTGGTGGACAGTCCACAGATACGCAGTATTTT CASSGGQSTDTQYF . . TRBJ2-3 TRBV6-4
TGTGCCAGCAGCCGAGTAGCTGAGCAGTTCTTC CASSRVAEQFF . . TRBJ2-1 TRBV14
TGTGCCAGCAGACTCGGGGGGTCCCCAGATACGCAGTATTTT CASRLGGSPDTQYF . TRBD2 TRBJ2-3 TRBV6-1
TGTGCCAGCAGCTTGAGTTCTGGGCAGGGAAGCTACGAGCAGTACTTC CASSLSSGQGSYEQYF . . TRBJ2-7 TRBV7-2
TGCGCCAGCAGCTTGGAAGGGGTCAGCAATCAGCCCCAGCATTTT CASSLEGVSNQPQHF . . TRBJ1-5 TRBV5-1